The present entry profiles one TCR beta chain with its context. This clonotype was picked up a small number of times. The antigen it recognizes is unknown. Base qualities are not provided; no much larger clone lies one nucleotide away. The data belong to a study of response to subunit inactivated influenza vaccine (dated by TCRdb to the late 2010s). About the study as a whole: The study used deep quantitative T cell receptor repertoire profiling to track responses to a trivalent subunit inactivated influenza vaccine. Broader findings and caveats from the paper: The authors suggested that each seasonal influenza vaccination may recruit only a limited number of new T cells.

The germline V gene supplies CDR1 LGHNA and CDR2 YSLEER. After removal of 0 bases from V and 14 bases from J, the junction retains 11 bases not matched to a gene. The CDR3 numbers 16 residues from cysteine through phenylalanine. Kept here is only the CDR3 DNA, which spans 48 bases and is read in frame from base 1. Library generation was performed with RT-PCR. The listed sequencing device is Illumina HiSeq 2500. TCRdb cleaned the public reads at Q25 with fastp, built clones with MiXCR and kept in-frame beta chains. CDR3 protein duplicates are merged, each entry listing the most common genes and DNA. This sample gives just over 300,000 distinct CDR3 sequences in total; approximately 23% of them show up just once. The ten largest account for under 13% of the sample.

The sequencing here drew on PBMCs from blood, taken 21 months after vaccination. The receptor's source is a man aged 50 to 75 who received an inactivated influenza vaccine. Donor details come from another sample of the same person, matched by shared clones. The chain links TRBV4-3 with TRBJ1-6, and 9 bases in between align with TRBD1. The CDR3 here reads CASSQDEGQGVGTLHF. In nucleotides, the sequence is TGCGCCAGCAGCCAAGATGAGGGACAGGGTGTGGGGACCCTCCACTTT.